A selection of T cell receptor beta chains follows, all from one sample in a study of identifying expanded T cells in peripheral blood. The table came from immunoSEQ multiplex PCR; TCRdb's copy has only in-frame clones and leaves some out. The table records 85,000 to 100,000 clones, about nine tenths of them present only once. The sample taken for sequencing was blood. These receptors were obtained from a person aged 18-70 years in good health. The CDR3 runs from the conserved cysteine through the conserved F or W. The D gene is left open where the match is weak. For some rows the clone size is stated as once, few or many, or as a class when expanded; others skip it.

D gene: .; clone size: .; V gene: TRBV7-9; J gene: TRBJ2-1; CDR3 DNA: TGTGCCAGCAGCCGACCGAGCTCCTACAATGAGCAGTTCTTC; CDR3 protein: CASSRPSSYNEQFF
D gene: .; clone size: few; V gene: TRBV30; J gene: TRBJ2-3; CDR3 DNA: TGTGCCTGGAGTGTTATGGGTCAAGACACAGATACGCAGTATTTT; CDR3 protein: CAWSVMGQDTDTQYF
D gene: .; clone size: .; V gene: TRBV5-1; J gene: TRBJ2-7; CDR3 DNA: TGCGCCAGCAGCTTACTAGGGGCGGGACAAGATACCTACGAGCAGTACTTC; CDR3 protein: CASSLLGAGQDTYEQYF
D gene: .; clone size: .; V gene: TRBV30; J gene: TRBJ2-5; CDR3 DNA: TGTGCCTGGAGTTCTGGGTTTGGGGAGACCCAGTACTTC; CDR3 protein: CAWSSGFGETQYF
D gene: .; clone size: .; V gene: TRBV7-9; J gene: TRBJ1-5; CDR3 DNA: TGTGCCAGCAGCCCGCGGGAGGGGCGAGGGCAGCCCCAGCATTTT; CDR3 protein: CASSPREGRGQPQHF
D gene: TRBD2; clone size: .; V gene: TRBV7-9; J gene: TRBJ2-1; CDR3 DNA: TGTGCCAGCAGCTTAGCGGGAGGGCGTAATGAGCAGTTCTTC; CDR3 protein: CASSLAGGRNEQFF
D gene: TRBD1; clone size: .; V gene: TRBV2; J gene: TRBJ1-2; CDR3 DNA: TGTGCCAGCTCCCAGGGGGTGCTCTATGGCTACACCTTC; CDR3 protein: CASSQGVLYGYTF
D gene: .; clone size: .; V gene: TRBV10-3; J gene: TRBJ2-1; CDR3 DNA: TGTGCCATCAGTGAGGGAGTCAGCCTGAGGAATGAGCAGTTCTTC; CDR3 protein: CAISEGVSLRNEQFF
D gene: TRBD1; clone size: .; V gene: TRBV19; J gene: TRBJ1-1; CDR3 DNA: TGTGCCAGTAGTTTACCGGGACAGGGGTTGATGAACACTGAAGCTTTCTTT; CDR3 protein: CASSLPGQGLMNTEAFF
D gene: .; clone size: .; V gene: TRBV6-1; J gene: TRBJ1-2; CDR3 DNA: TGTGCCAGCAGTGTAAGGGCCCTCTATGGCTACACCTTC; CDR3 protein: CASSVRALYGYTF
D gene: .; clone size: .; V gene: TRBV7-2; J gene: TRBJ2-7; CDR3 DNA: TGTGCCAGCAGCGAAAGTAGACTAGTATCCTACGAGCAGTACTTC; CDR3 protein: CASSESRLVSYEQYF
D gene: .; clone size: .; V gene: TRBV6-5; J gene: TRBJ2-7; CDR3 DNA: TGTGCCAGCAGCACAGGGTACTACGAGCAGTACTTC; CDR3 protein: CASSTGYYEQYF
D gene: TRBD1; clone size: .; V gene: TRBV2; J gene: TRBJ1-1; CDR3 DNA: TGTGCCAGCAGTTCACAGGGGAGGGACACTGAAGCTTTCTTT; CDR3 protein: CASSSQGRDTEAFF
D gene: .; clone size: .; V gene: TRBV27; J gene: TRBJ1-4; CDR3 DNA: TGTGCCAGCAGCCCTCCGGACAGCCCTAATGAAAAACTGTTTTTT; CDR3 protein: CASSPPDSPNEKLFF
D gene: .; clone size: .; V gene: TRBV6-5; J gene: TRBJ1-1; CDR3 DNA: TGTGCCAGCAGCTACTACCGGGACACTGAAGCTTTCTTT; CDR3 protein: CASSYYRDTEAFF
D gene: TRBD1; clone size: .; V gene: TRBV5-6; J gene: TRBJ2-7; CDR3 DNA: TGTGCCAGCAGTACCGGGACAGGCTTCCCCGAGCAGTACTTC; CDR3 protein: CASSTGTGFPEQYF
D gene: .; clone size: few; V gene: TRBV11-2; J gene: TRBJ1-3; CDR3 DNA: TGTGCCAGCAGCAAGGGGTCTGGAAACACCATATATTTT; CDR3 protein: CASSKGSGNTIYF
D gene: TRBD1; clone size: .; V gene: TRBV12-5; J gene: TRBJ1-1; CDR3 DNA: TGTGCTAGTGGTTTGGCAGGGGGGTCTGAAGCTTTCTTT; CDR3 protein: CASGLAGGSEAFF
D gene: .; clone size: .; V gene: TRBV9; J gene: TRBJ2-1; CDR3 DNA: TGTGCCAGCAGCGAGACTAGTGTCCACAATGAGCAGTTCTTC; CDR3 protein: CASSETSVHNEQFF
D gene: .; clone size: .; V gene: TRBV14; J gene: TRBJ1-3; CDR3 DNA: TGTGCCAGCAGCCAAGGGTCAATGGACACCATATATTTT; CDR3 protein: CASSQGSMDTIYF
D gene: TRBD1; clone size: once; V gene: TRBV6-6; J gene: TRBJ2-7; CDR3 DNA: TGTGCCAGCAATAACAGGGGGCGTAAAGAGCAGTACTTC; CDR3 protein: CASNNRGRKEQYF
D gene: .; clone size: .; V gene: TRBV21-1; J gene: TRBJ1-1; CDR3 DNA: TGTGCCAGCGCTGACTTTGGACAGATGAACACTGAAGCTTTCTTT; CDR3 protein: CASADFGQMNTEAFF
D gene: .; clone size: few; V gene: TRBV25-1; J gene: TRBJ1-3; CDR3 DNA: TGTGCCAGCAGTGAAATGGCAGCTGGAAACACCATATATTTT; CDR3 protein: CASSEMAAGNTIYF
D gene: .; clone size: .; V gene: TRBV2; J gene: TRBJ1-1; CDR3 DNA: TGTGCCAGCATACGAGGGCTGAACACTGAAGCTTTCTTT; CDR3 protein: CASIRGLNTEAFF
D gene: .; clone size: .; V gene: TRBV5-3; J gene: TRBJ1-4; CDR3 DNA: TGTGCCAGAAGCTTGCCCAGGACAGTTAATGAAAAACTGTTTTTT; CDR3 protein: CARSLPRTVNEKLFF
D gene: .; clone size: .; V gene: TRBV19; J gene: TRBJ2-2; CDR3 DNA: TGTGCCAGTAGTGGTACAGACGTCACCGGGGAGCTGTTTTTT; CDR3 protein: CASSGTDVTGELFF
D gene: TRBD2; clone size: .; V gene: TRBV6-4; J gene: TRBJ2-1; CDR3 DNA: TGTGCCAGCAGTCGACTAGCGGACCCGTACAATGAGCAGTTCTTC; CDR3 protein: CASSRLADPYNEQFF
D gene: .; clone size: .; V gene: TRBV7-2; J gene: TRBJ1-2; CDR3 DNA: TGTGCCAGCAGCTTAGTTACCTATGGCTACACCTTC; CDR3 protein: CASSLVTYGYTF
D gene: .; clone size: .; V gene: TRBV7-8; J gene: TRBJ1-4; CDR3 DNA: TGTGCCAGCAGCTTAGATGGGGGGGGCGGTGAAAAACTGTTTTTT; CDR3 protein: CASSLDGGGGEKLFF
D gene: TRBD1; clone size: .; V gene: TRBV6-1; J gene: TRBJ2-3; CDR3 DNA: TGTGCCAGCTCGACAGGGGAGTCAGATACGCAGTATTTT; CDR3 protein: CASSTGESDTQYF
D gene: .; clone size: .; V gene: TRBV12-2; J gene: TRBJ2-2; CDR3 DNA: TGTGCAAGTCGTGGAACTAGCGGGGTGAACACCGGGGAGCTGTTTTTT; CDR3 protein: CASRGTSGVNTGELFF
D gene: .; clone size: .; V gene: TRBV28; J gene: TRBJ1-5; CDR3 DNA: TGTGCCAGCAGTTCCGTGGGGGGGGAGATAGGGCAGCCCCAGCATTTT; CDR3 protein: CASSSVGGEIGQPQHF
D gene: .; clone size: once; V gene: TRBV28; J gene: TRBJ1-5; CDR3 DNA: TGTGCCAGCAGATGGGGGGAAGATGGCAATCAGCCCCAGCATTTT; CDR3 protein: CASRWGEDGNQPQHF
D gene: TRBD1; clone size: .; V gene: TRBV7-2; J gene: TRBJ1-5; CDR3 DNA: TGTGCCAGCAGCTTCAGGGGGCGAAGGGAGCCCCAGCATTTT; CDR3 protein: CASSFRGRREPQHF